A single sample is the source of the 28 T cell receptor beta chains below, sequenced in a study of STAT3 mutations in large granular lymphocyte leukemia. Study-level findings and limits: At least one immunodominant TCR beta clonotype appeared in every T-cell large granular lymphocyte leukemia patient.

Sequencing was performed with immunoSEQ multiplex PCR; in TCRdb, only in-frame clones are kept and a portion is missing. The sample lists 2,000 to 3,000 clones, over 75% occurring once. Their antigens are not known. Sequencing was done on a sample of peripheral blood mononuclear cells. These receptors originate from a woman between 65 and 79 years old with T-cell large granular lymphocyte leukemia. Some clones in this sample may be carry-over from other donors' samples.

The chain carries TRBV19 and TRBJ2-2; 9 bases line up with TRBD1. This CDR3 is built from 15 residues. Germline CDR1 LNHDA, CDR2 SQIVND (reference sequence). V gave up 4 bases and J gave up 2 bases; unmatched junction bases: 2. The CDR3 loop is CASSRGQGNTGELFF. CDR3 bases: TGTGCCAGTAGTAGGGGACAGGGAAACACCGGGGAGCTGTTTTTT.

The chain is built from TRBV5-1 and TRBJ2-3; D remains ambiguous. V was clipped by 0 bases and J by 5 bases, with 13 bases between them. Germline lookup yields CDR1 SGHRS and CDR2 YFSETQ. The CDR3 has 15 residues. DNA for the CDR3: TGCGCCAGCAGCTTGGGGACCCTCAGCGTAGATACGCAGTATTTT. Translating gives CASSLGTLSVDTQYF.

This clone showed up just a few times. The genes are TRBV5-1 and TRBJ1-5, with D unresolved. Germline V lookup: CDR1 SGHRS, CDR2 YFSETQ. CDR3 size: 15 residues. Trimming cost V 1 base and J 1 base, with 9 bases left between them. The CDR3 is CASSLSGISNQPQHF. The DNA of the CDR3 is TGCGCCAGCAGCTTGAGCGGGATCAGCAATCAGCCCCAGCATTTT.

This clone occurred once. J is TRBJ2-1 and V is TRBV4-1; D perhaps matches TRBD2 (7 bases). Trimming stripped 3 bases from V and 3 bases from J, with 15 bases between. Looked up from germline, CDR1 is MGHRA and CDR2 is YSYEKL. This CDR3 is built from 16 residues. The CDR3 bases are TGCGCCAGCAGCCACATCGGCGGGGGCGGCTACAATGAGCAGTTCTTC. Its translation: CASSHIGGGGYNEQFF.

This chain connects TRBV7-2 to TRBJ1-2, with 7 bases lining up with TRBD1. This CDR3 is 16 amino acids long. V trimming: 1 base; J trimming: 5 bases; junction bases outside the gene matches: 10. Germline CDR1 reads SGHTA; CDR2 reads FQGNSA. CDR3: CASSLGAGGLLYGYTF. The DNA of the CDR3 is TGTGCCAGCAGCTTAGGGGCAGGGGGGTTATTATATGGCTACACCTTC.

The gene calls are TRBV21-1 and TRBJ1-1; the D segment call TRBD1 is taken from the table without a DNA check. TRBV21-1 is described as a pseudogene. The CDR3 totals 14 residues. DNA of the CDR3: TGTGCCAGCGAACCGGGGACAGAGAACACTGAAGCTTTCTTT. This translates into CASEPGTENTEAFF.

The gene calls are TRBV30 and TRBJ1-6; tentatively, D is TRBD1 (6 bases). V was clipped by 3 bases and J by 8 bases, with 11 bases between them. Germline CDR1 is GTSNPN and CDR2 is SVGIG (reference sequence). The CDR3 length is 13 residues. The CDR3 sequence is CAWRPGHDSPLHF. CDR3 coding DNA: TGTGCCTGGAGGCCGGGACACGATTCACCCCTCCACTTT.

The V and J genes are TRBV5-1 and TRBJ1-2; D is perhaps TRBD1 (6 bases). V lost 0 bases and J 0 bases, leaving 12 bases between the germline ends. There are 16 residues in the CDR3. Germline-derived CDR1 and CDR2 are SGHRS and YFSETQ. CDR3 DNA sequence: TGCGCCAGCAGCTTGGCCTGGGGGGGCACTAACTATGGCTACACCTTC. It codes for CASSLAWGGTNYGYTF.

The rearrangement links TRBV13 to TRBJ1-4; a possible D gene is TRBD1 (5 bases). Germline CDR1 and CDR2: PRHDT and FYEKMQ (reference sequence). The CDR3 covers 13 residues. V gave up 3 bases and J gave up 6 bases, with 8 bases separating them. The CDR3 region is CASSLGVDEKLFF. The CDR3 DNA is TGTGCCAGCAGCTTGGGGGTAGATGAAAAACTGTTTTTT.

The chain couples TRBV11-2 to TRBJ2-5; unclear D gene. CDR3 length equals 13 residues. Trimming took off 3 bases at V and 7 bases at J, with 12 bases between the two ends. Looked up from germline, CDR1 is SGHAT and CDR2 is FQNNGV. CDR3 sequence reads: CASSFQDLRTQYF. CDR3 sequence (DNA): TGTGCCAGCAGCTTTCAGGATTTGAGGACCCAGTACTTC.

The rearrangement links TRBV28 to TRBJ1-2, with D hard to call. The CDR3 extends over 14 amino acids. From germline, CDR1 is MDHEN and CDR2 SYDVKM. V lost 5 bases and J lost 8, with 18 bases in between. CDR3 nucleotide sequence: TGTGCCAGCAGTCTCACCGACTTACGGAGGGGCTACACCTTC. Its protein product is CASSLTDLRRGYTF.

The J gene is TRBJ1-2, the V gene TRBV5-4; 7 bases are shared with TRBD1. Losses at the gene ends were 2 bases for V and 8 bases for J; bases not matched to a gene: 6. The length of the CDR3 is 13 residues. Germline V gives CDR1 SGHNT, CDR2 YYREEE (reference sequence). The CDR3 nucleotides read TGTGCCAGCAGCTTAGACAGGGTCGGGGGCTACACCTTC. It codes for CASSLDRVGGYTF.

This rearrangement joins TRBV30 to TRBJ1-6, with no clear D. Germline V gene data show CDR1 as GTSNPN and CDR2 as SVGIG (reference sequence). The germline V and J ends were trimmed by 3 bases and 7 bases, with 7 bases remaining between them. CDR3 length equals 12 residues. The CDR3 bases are TGTGCCTGGAGGCAAGAAAATTCACCCCTCCACTTT. Translation gives CAWRQENSPLHF.

V and J are TRBV27 and TRBJ1-2, with D hard to call. The CDR3 sequence is 13 residues long. CDR1 is MNHEY, CDR2 SMNVEV, per germline (reference sequence). Deletions cut 3 bases from V and 2 bases from J, with 7 bases between. The CDR3 DNA sequence: TGTGCCAGCAGTTTTAATGGCAACTATGGCTACACCTTC. Protein: CASSFNGNYGYTF.

This chain joins TRBV7-9 and TRBJ2-7, with 7 bases aligning to TRBD2. In germline, CDR1 is SEHNR, CDR2 FQNEAQ (reference sequence). This CDR3 has 15 residues. J was trimmed by 2 bases and V by 3 bases; bases with no gene match: 7. CDR3 sequence (DNA): TGTGCCAGCAGCTTGGGAGGGCACAACCCCTACGAGCAGTACTTC. Amino acid sequence: CASSLGGHNPYEQYF.

The chain employs TRBV4-1 and TRBJ1-1; D gene unclear. The V end lost 0 bases, the J end lost 11 bases, and 16 bases lay between the germline ends. CDR1 is MGHRA, CDR2 YSYEKL, per germline. This CDR3 is built from 14 residues. The CDR3 region is CASSQDDGNSYAFF. The CDR3 bases are TGCGCCAGCAGCCAAGATGACGGCAACTCGTACGCTTTCTTT.

The chain carries TRBV30 and TRBJ2-7; 7 bases are shared with TRBD2. Germline-derived CDR1 and CDR2 are GTSNPN and SVGIG (reference sequence). Losses at the gene ends were 0 bases for V and 9 bases for J; bases not matched to a gene: 8. The CDR3 contains 13 residues. The CDR3 DNA is TGTGCCTGGAGTGTACTGAAGGGGAGGGCGCAGTACTTC. Protein: CAWSVLKGRAQYF.

A single count supports this clone. The chain has TRBV10-3 and TRBJ2-7, with no clear D. CDR3 size: 14 residues. Trimming cost V 0 bases and J 4 bases, with 10 bases left between them. Per germline, CDR1 ENHRY and CDR2 SYGVKD. CDR3 region: CAISESGQRYEQYF. For the CDR3, the DNA is TGTGCCATCAGTGAGTCGGGCCAGAGGTACGAGCAGTACTTC.

The chain couples TRBV5-1 to TRBJ2-5; tentatively, D is TRBD1 or TRBD2 (6 bases each). CDR1 and CDR2 from the germline V gene are SGHRS and YFSETQ. V lost 5 bases to trimming and J lost 4 bases, with 15 bases between them. This CDR3 is built from 14 residues. CDR3 protein: CASRAEGGRETQYF. The CDR3, as DNA: TGCGCCAGCAGGGCAGAGGGGGGCCGAGAGACCCAGTACTTC.

The chain links TRBV7-8 to TRBJ2-5; 15 nucleotides line up with TRBD2. J was trimmed by 0 bases and V by 7 bases; bases with no gene match: 6. Germline values: CDR1 SGHVS, CDR2 FQNEAQ. This CDR3 spans 17 amino acids. CDR3 sequence reads: CASIQGLAGGYQETQYF. CDR3 bases: TGTGCCAGCATCCAAGGACTAGCGGGGGGGTACCAAGAGACCCAGTACTTC.

The V gene is TRBV30, the J gene TRBJ1-2, with TRBD1 identical over 7 bases. The CDR3 totals 12 residues. Germline CDR1 is GTSNPN and CDR2 is SVGIG (reference sequence). V lost 6 bases to trimming and J lost 6 bases; unmatched junction nucleotides: 7. This CDR3 is CACPQGVHGYTF. CDR3 bases: TGTGCCTGCCCCCAGGGGGTGCATGGCTACACCTTC.

J is TRBJ1-1 and V is TRBV7-8, with D perhaps matching TRBD1 (5 bases). Per germline, CDR1 SGHVS and CDR2 FQNEAQ. CDR3 length: 13 residues. The V and J ends lost 3 bases and 1 base respectively, with 6 bases between them. The CDR3 loop is CASSFGANTEAFF. CDR3 sequence (DNA): TGTGCCAGCAGCTTTGGGGCGAACACTGAAGCTTTCTTT.

CDR3 coding DNA: TGTGCCAGCAGCTGGCTTTGGGCTGGGCGGCAGAATTACAATCAGCCCCAGCATTTT. Protein: CASSWLWAGRQNYNQPQHF. The V and J genes are TRBV5-4 and TRBJ1-5; D gene ambiguous. There are 19 residues in the CDR3. Trimming shortened V by 3 bases and J by 3 bases, and 25 bases separated the two germline ends. Germline CDR1 and CDR2: SGHNT and YYREEE (reference sequence).

The chain uses TRBV29-1 and TRBJ1-3; 7 positions match TRBD1. Trimming removed 4 bases from V and 0 bases from J; junction bases left unmatched: 6. The CDR3 spans 15 residues. From germline, CDR1 is SQVTM and CDR2 ANQGSEA. The CDR3 DNA follows: TGCAGCGTTGGGGGGGACAGCCCCTCTGGAAACACCATATATTTT. Protein: CSVGGDSPSGNTIYF.

In its sample, this clone ranks as hyperexpanded. The chain links TRBV7-9 to TRBJ1-5; tentatively, D is TRBD1 (5 bases). The CDR3 runs to 13 residues. Germline V gives CDR1 SEHNR, CDR2 FQNEAQ (reference sequence). The germline V and J ends were trimmed by 5 bases and 6 bases, with 11 bases remaining between them. CDR3 nucleotides: TGTGCCAGCAGCCCCGAGGGGTTTCAGCCCCAGCATTTT. Its protein is CASSPEGFQPQHF.

The rearrangement uses TRBV6-6 and TRBJ2-7, with 7 positions matching TRBD2. Germline V gene lookup returns CDR1 MNHNY and CDR2 SVGAGI (reference sequence). Trimming removed 8 bases from V and 5 bases from J; junction bases left unmatched: 6. CDR3 length equals 12 residues. The CDR3 DNA sequence: TGTGCCAGCCAAGGGGAGGGGAACGAGCAGTACTTC. Translated: CASQGEGNEQYF.

CDR3 bases: TGTGCCAGTAGTATGGGGGTAGGGGCAGATACGCAGTATTTT. Its protein product is CASSMGVGADTQYF. The chain employs TRBV19 and TRBJ2-3; the D gene could be TRBD1 or TRBD2 (5 bases each). Germline V lookup: CDR1 LNHDA, CDR2 SQIVND (reference sequence). The V and J ends lost 3 bases and 4 bases respectively, with 11 bases between them. The CDR3 is 14 amino acids.

DNA of the CDR3: TGCGCCAGCAGCCAAATGGACAGGGCGCCCCTAAATAGCAATCAGCCCCAGCATTTT. It is translated as CASSQMDRAPLNSNQPQHF. This chain uses TRBV4-1 with TRBJ1-5, with 8 bases identical to TRBD1. This CDR3 region has 19 residues. With V trimmed by 2 bases and J by 0 bases, 12 bases remained unmatched. Germline V gives CDR1 MGHRA, CDR2 YSYEKL.